The clone carrying this TCR beta chain was recorded at least ten times. Its antigen is as yet unknown. This sample was taken from a study of CD8+CD57+ T cells in acquired aplastic anemia. Notes on the study in general: A significant difference in CD8+ Simpson's diversity between patients and controls was not found. Patients and controls shared 25 to 30 CD8+ CDR3 sequences, which appeared highly expressed in patients and within their immunodominant clones.

Trimming removed 7 bases from V and 10 bases from J; junction bases left unmatched: 12. The CDR3 is made up of 14 amino acids. In germline, CDR1 is LNHDA, CDR2 SQIVND (reference sequence). It was genomic DNA that served as the template for profiling TCR beta VDJ and CDR3. TCRdb re-analysed the reads in MiXCR, keeping a single row per CDR3 protein. The data show 100,000 to 150,000 distinct CDR3 sequences, over 30% seen once. Patients who underwent sequencing had shown CD8+CD57+ cell expansion by flow cytometry. Each patient gave a blood sample that was collected before any therapy had been received. J is TRBJ2-1 and V is TRBV19; 8 bases fit TRBD2. The TCR originated in a human donor with aplastic anemia. Sequenced input: sorted CD4+, CD8+, or CD8+CD57+ T cells (not recorded which) from PBMCs. CDR3 amino acids: CASTPAGVPGEQFF. The CDR3 nucleotides read TGTGCCAGTACCCCAGCGGGGGTCCCTGGGGAGCAGTTCTTC.